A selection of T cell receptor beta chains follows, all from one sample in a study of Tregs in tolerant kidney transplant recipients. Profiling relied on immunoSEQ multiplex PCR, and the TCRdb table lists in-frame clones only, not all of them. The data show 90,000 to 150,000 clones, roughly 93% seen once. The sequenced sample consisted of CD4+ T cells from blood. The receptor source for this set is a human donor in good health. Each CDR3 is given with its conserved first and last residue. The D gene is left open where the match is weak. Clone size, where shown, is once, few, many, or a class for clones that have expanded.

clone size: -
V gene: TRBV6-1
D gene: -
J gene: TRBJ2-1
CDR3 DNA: TGTGCCAGCAGTGCCCCGGGGCAGTCCCGCTACAATGAGCAGTTCTTC
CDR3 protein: CASSAPGQSRYNEQFF

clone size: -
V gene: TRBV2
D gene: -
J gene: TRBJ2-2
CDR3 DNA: TGTGCCTCCCAGGGGGACGGGAGGAACGGGGAGCTGTTTTTT
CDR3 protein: CASQGDGRNGELFF

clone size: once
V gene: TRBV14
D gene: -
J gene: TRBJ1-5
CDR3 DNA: TGTGCCAGCAGCCAGGGAGCTTCGTCCCAGCATTTT
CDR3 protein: CASSQGASSQHF

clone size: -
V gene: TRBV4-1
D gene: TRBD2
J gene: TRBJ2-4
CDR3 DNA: TGCGCCAGCAGCCGGACTAGCGGGGGGACCTTAGCCAAAAACATTCAGTACTTC
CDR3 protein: CASSRTSGGTLAKNIQYF

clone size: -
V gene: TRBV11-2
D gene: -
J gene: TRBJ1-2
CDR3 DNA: TGTGCCAGCAGCTTGGGAATAAACTATGGCTACACCTTC
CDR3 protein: CASSLGINYGYTF

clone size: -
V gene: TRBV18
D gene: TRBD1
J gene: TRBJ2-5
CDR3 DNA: TGTGCCAGCTCATCGACCGGGACAGGGAACGGGTTAGAGACCCAGTACTTC
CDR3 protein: CASSSTGTGNGLETQYF

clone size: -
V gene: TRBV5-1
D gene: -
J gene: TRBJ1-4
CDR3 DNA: TGCGCCAGCAGTGGGACAACCCAACTGAATGAAAAACTGTTTTTT
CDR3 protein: CASSGTTQLNEKLFF

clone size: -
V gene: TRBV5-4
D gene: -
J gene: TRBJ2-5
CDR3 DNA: TGTGCCAGCAGCTTATCAGAAACCCAGTACTTC
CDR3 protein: CASSLSETQYF

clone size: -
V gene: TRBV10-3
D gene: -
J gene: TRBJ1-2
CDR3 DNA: TGTGCCATCAAGGGGGAAAACTATGGCTACACCTTC
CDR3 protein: CAIKGENYGYTF

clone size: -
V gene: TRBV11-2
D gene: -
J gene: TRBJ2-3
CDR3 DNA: TGTGCCAGCAGCACTACGAGCATCGGCACAGATACGCAGTATTTT
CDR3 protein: CASSTTSIGTDTQYF

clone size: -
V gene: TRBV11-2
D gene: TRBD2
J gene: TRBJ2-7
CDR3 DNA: TGTGCCAGCAGCCAGGGACTAGCGGGAGTGACCTACGAGCAGTACTTC
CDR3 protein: CASSQGLAGVTYEQYF

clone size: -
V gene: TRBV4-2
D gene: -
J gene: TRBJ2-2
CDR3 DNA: TGTGCCAGCAGCCAAGTGACAGGTATATTGGTCACCGGGGAGCTGTTTTTT
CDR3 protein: CASSQVTGILVTGELFF

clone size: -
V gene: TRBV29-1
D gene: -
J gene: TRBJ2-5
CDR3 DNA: TGCAGCGTTGAGGGGGGTAGCGAGACCCAGTACTTC
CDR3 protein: CSVEGGSETQYF

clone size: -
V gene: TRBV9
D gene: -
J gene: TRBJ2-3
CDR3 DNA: TGTGCCAGCAGCCCTAGAGGGGCAGATACGCAGTATTTT
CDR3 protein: CASSPRGADTQYF

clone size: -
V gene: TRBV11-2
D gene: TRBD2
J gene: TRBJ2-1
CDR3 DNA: TGTGCCAGCAGCTGGGGGACTAGCGGATACAATGAGCAGTTCTTC
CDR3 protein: CASSWGTSGYNEQFF

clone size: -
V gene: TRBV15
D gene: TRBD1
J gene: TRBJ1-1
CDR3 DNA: TGTGCCACCAGCAGAGTCGAGGGGACAGGTGAAGCTTTCTTT
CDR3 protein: CATSRVEGTGEAFF

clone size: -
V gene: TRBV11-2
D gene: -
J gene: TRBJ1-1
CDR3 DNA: TGTGCCAGCAGCTTAGCGGTTTTATCAAGATTAAACACTGAAGCTTTCTTT
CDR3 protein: CASSLAVLSRLNTEAFF

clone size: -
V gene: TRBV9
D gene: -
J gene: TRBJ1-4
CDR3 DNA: TGTGCCAGCAGCGCAGGACACGCCGAAAATGAAAAACTGTTTTTT
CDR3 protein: CASSAGHAENEKLFF

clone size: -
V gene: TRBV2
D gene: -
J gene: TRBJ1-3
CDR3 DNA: TGTGCCAGCAGTGAAGGGGGTGGAAACACCATATATTTT
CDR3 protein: CASSEGGGNTIYF

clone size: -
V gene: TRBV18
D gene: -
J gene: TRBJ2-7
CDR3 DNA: TGTGCCAGCTCACCACGGGGTCAAATTTCCTACGAGCAGTACTTC
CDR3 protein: CASSPRGQISYEQYF

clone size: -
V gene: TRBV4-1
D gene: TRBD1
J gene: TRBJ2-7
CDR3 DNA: TGCGCCAGCAGCCAACCGGGACAGGCCTCCTACGAGCAGTACTTC
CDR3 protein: CASSQPGQASYEQYF

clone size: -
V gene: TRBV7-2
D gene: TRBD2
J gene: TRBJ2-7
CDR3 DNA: TGTGCCAGCAGCTTACGAGCGGGAGGAACCTACGAGCAGTACTTC
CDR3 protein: CASSLRAGGTYEQYF

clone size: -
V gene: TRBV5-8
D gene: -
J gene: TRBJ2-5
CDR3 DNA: TGTGCCAGCAGCCGGCAGTGGGGAGAGACCCAGTACTTC
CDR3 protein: CASSRQWGETQYF

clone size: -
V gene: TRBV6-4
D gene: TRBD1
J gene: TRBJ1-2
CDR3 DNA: TGTGCCGTAACAGGGGAAGCTAACTATGGCTACACCTTC
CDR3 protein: CAVTGEANYGYTF

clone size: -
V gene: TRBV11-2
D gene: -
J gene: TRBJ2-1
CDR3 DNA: TGTGCCAGCAGCTTAGTGGGGGATTCCTACAATGAGCAGTTCTTC
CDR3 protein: CASSLVGDSYNEQFF

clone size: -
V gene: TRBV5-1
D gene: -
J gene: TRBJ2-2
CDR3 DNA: TGCGCCAGCAGGTCTGAGACGGGGAACACCGGGGAGCTGTTTTTT
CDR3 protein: CASRSETGNTGELFF

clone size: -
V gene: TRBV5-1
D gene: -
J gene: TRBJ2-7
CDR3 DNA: TGCGCCAGCAGCTTGGTGGGACACTTAACCTACGAGCAGTACTTC
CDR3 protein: CASSLVGHLTYEQYF

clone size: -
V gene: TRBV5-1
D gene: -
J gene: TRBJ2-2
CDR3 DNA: TGCGCCAGCAGCTTGGGTGCCGGGACGGGGAACACCGGGGAGCTGTTTTTT
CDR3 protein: CASSLGAGTGNTGELFF

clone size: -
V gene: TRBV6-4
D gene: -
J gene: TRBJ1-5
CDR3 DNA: TGTGCCAGCAGTGAGATAGGATACAATCAGCCCCAGCATTTT
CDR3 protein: CASSEIGYNQPQHF

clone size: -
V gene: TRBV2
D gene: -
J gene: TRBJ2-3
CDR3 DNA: TGTGCCAGCAGTGAGGGACTTAGCACAGATACGCAGTATTTT
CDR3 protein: CASSEGLSTDTQYF

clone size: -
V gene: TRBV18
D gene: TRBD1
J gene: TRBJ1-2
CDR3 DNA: TGTGCCAGCTCACCACCTTACCAGGACAGGGTAGGTGGCTACACCTTC
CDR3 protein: CASSPPYQDRVGGYTF

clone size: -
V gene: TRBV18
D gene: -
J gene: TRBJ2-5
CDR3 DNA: TGTGCCAGCTCACCATGGCAGGGGGAGACCCAGTACTTC
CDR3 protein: CASSPWQGETQYF

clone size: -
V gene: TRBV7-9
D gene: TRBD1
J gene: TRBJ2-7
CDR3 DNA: TGTGCCAGCAGCGGACAGGGGGCTTACGAGCAGTACTTC
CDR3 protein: CASSGQGAYEQYF

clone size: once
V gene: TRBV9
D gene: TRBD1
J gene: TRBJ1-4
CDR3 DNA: TGTGCCAGCAGCGGGGGCCCCGGGACAGGGCGCCTGGGGGAAAAACTGTTTTTT
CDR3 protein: CASSGGPGTGRLGEKLFF

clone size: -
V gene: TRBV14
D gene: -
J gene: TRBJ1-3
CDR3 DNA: TGTGCCAGCAGCCAAGTACACGCCTCTGGAAACACCATATATTTT
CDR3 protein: CASSQVHASGNTIYF

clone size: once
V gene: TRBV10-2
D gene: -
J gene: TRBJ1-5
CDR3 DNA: TGCGCCAGCAGTGACTTGAGGGGCAATCAGCCCCAGCATTTT
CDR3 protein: CASSDLRGNQPQHF

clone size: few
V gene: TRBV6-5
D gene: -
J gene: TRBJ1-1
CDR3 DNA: TGTGCCAGCAGTTACGCGGGCAGGGCCATGAACACTGAAGCTTTCTTT
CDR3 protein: CASSYAGRAMNTEAFF

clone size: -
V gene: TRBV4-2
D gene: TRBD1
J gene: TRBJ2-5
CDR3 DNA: TGTGCCAGCAGCCAAGAGGGACAGGGAGAGACCCAGTACTTC
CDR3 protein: CASSQEGQGETQYF

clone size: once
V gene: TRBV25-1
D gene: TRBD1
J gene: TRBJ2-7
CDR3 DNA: TGTGCCAGCAGTGAATACCGGGGACAGGGGTCCGAGCAGTACTTC
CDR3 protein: CASSEYRGQGSEQYF

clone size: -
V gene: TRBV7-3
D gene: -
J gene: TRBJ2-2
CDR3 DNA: TGTGCCAGCAGCTTAATCGCCACAGGGACCACCGGGGAGCTGTTTTTT
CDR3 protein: CASSLIATGTTGELFF

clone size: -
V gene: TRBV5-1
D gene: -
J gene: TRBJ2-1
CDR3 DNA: TGCGCCAGCAGCTTGTTACCAGGGTCCAATGAGCAGTTCTTC
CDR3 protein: CASSLLPGSNEQFF

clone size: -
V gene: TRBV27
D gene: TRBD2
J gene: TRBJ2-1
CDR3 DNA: TGTGCCAGCAGTTTATCGGTGACTAGCCTGCAGTTCTTC
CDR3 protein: CASSLSVTSLQFF

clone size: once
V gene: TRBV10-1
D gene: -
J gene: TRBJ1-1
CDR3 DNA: TGCGCCAGCAGTGAGTCGACGGGGCGCGGGGTTGAAGCTTTCTTT
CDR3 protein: CASSESTGRGVEAFF